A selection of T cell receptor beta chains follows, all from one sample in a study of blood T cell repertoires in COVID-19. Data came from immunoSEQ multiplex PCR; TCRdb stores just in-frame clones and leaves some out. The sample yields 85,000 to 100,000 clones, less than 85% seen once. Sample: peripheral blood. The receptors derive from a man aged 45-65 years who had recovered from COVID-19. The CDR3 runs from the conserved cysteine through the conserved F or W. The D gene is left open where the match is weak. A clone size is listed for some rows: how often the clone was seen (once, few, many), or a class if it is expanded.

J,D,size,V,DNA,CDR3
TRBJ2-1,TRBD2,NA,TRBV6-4,TGTGCCAGCAGTGACTCTGGCGGGAGTGTCGATGAGCAGTTCTTC,CASSDSGGSVDEQFF
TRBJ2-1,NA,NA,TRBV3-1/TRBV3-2,TGTGCCAGCAGCCAAGGACAGAACAATGAGCAGTTCTTC,CASSQGQNNEQFF
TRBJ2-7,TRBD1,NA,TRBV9,TGTGCCAGCAGCCGGGACAGGGGAAGCGGGCAGTACTTC,CASSRDRGSGQYF
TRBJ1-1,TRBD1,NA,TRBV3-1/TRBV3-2,TGTGCCAGCACCAACCAGGGGGGCACTGAAGCTTTCTTT,CASTNQGGTEAFF
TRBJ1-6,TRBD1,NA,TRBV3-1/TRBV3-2,TGTGCCAGCACCGATCTGACAGGGGGCTCGTCACCCCTCCACTTT,CASTDLTGGSSPLHF
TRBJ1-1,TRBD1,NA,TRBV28,TGTGCCAGCAGTTTAATGGAACAGGGGTGGCCTAACACTGAAGCTTTCTTT,CASSLMEQGWPNTEAFF
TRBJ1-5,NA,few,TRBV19,TGTGCCAGTAACCTACAGGAACATAGCAATCAGCCCCAGCATTTT,CASNLQEHSNQPQHF
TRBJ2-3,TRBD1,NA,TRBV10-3,TGTGCCACCGGACAGGGGACCACAGATACGCAGTATTTT,CATGQGTTDTQYF
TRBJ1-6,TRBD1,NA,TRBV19,TGTGCCAGTAGTACCAGGGGGGATTCACCCCTCCACTTT,CASSTRGDSPLHF
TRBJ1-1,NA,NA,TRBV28,TGTGCCAGCAGTCCCTCCCTGGGGGGGCCAATTGAAGCTTTCTTT,CASSPSLGGPIEAFF
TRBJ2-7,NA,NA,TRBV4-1,TGCGCCAGCAGCCAAGGGCCGTCCTACGAGCAGTACTTC,CASSQGPSYEQYF
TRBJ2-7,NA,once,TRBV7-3,TGTGCCAGCAGCTTAAGACCAGCGTCCCAAGGAGAGCAGTACTTC,CASSLRPASQGEQYF
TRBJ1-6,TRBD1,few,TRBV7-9,TGTGCCAGCAGCACTGCGGGGACAGGGATAACACCCCTCCACTTT,CASSTAGTGITPLHF
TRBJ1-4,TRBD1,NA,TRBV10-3,TGTGCCATCAGTGATACAGGGGGGTCGGATGAAAAACTGTTTTTT,CAISDTGGSDEKLFF
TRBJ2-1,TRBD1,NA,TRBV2,TGTGCCAGCAGCCTAGCACAGGGGAAGCATGAGCAGTTCTTC,CASSLAQGKHEQFF
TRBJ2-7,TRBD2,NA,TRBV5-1,TGCGCCAGCAGCTCGGGGGGAGACTACGAGCAGTACTTC,CASSSGGDYEQYF
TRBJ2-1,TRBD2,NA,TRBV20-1,TGCAGTGCTAGTGGACTAGCGGGAGCGAGTCGTAATGAGCAGTTCTTC,CSASGLAGASRNEQFF
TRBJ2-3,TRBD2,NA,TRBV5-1,TGCGCCAGCAGCTTGGGGCGGGAGGTGCAGTATTTT,CASSLGREVQYF
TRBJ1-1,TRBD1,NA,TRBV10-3,TGTGCCATCAGTGAGTCGGCAGGGGGCCGGTCTGAAGCTTTCTTT,CAISESAGGRSEAFF
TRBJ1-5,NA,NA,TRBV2,TGTGCCAGCAGTGAAGCCCGAGACGGGGGGGCGGTCCAGCATTTT,CASSEARDGGAVQHF
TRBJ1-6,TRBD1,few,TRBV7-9,TGTGCCAGCAGCTTGACAGGGGGCTCCTATAATTCACCCCTCCACTTT,CASSLTGGSYNSPLHF
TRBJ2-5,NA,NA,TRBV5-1,TGCGCCAGCAGCTTGGGCACTGAGGAGACCCAGTACTTC,CASSLGTEETQYF
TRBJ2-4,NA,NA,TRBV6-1,TGTGCCAGCAGTGAAGGGGCGGGACGGGAAAACATTCAGTACTTC,CASSEGAGRENIQYF
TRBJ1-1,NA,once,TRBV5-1,TGCGCCAGCAGCGAAATACCGGGGAACACTGAAGCTTTCTTT,CASSEIPGNTEAFF
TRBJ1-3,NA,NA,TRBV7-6,TGTGCCAGCAGCCCCCGAGGAGGGCCCGACTCTGGAAACACCATATATTTT,CASSPRGGPDSGNTIYF
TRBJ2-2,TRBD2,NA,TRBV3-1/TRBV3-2,TGTGCCAGCAGCCGATCAGGGACTAGCGTTACCGGGGAGCTGTTTTTT,CASSRSGTSVTGELFF
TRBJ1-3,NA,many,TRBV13,TGTGCCAGCAGCTTAGAGGGGCGATCCAACACTGGAAACACCATATATTTT,CASSLEGRSNTGNTIYF
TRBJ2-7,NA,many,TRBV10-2,TGCGCCAGCAGCCAGGGACAATCCGAGCAGTACTTC,CASSQGQSEQYF
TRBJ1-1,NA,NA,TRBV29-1,TGCAGCGTTGAAGATAGGCAGGGGAACACTGAAGCTTTCTTT,CSVEDRQGNTEAFF
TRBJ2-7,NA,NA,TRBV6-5,TGTGCCAGCAGTTACTGGGGACTCGAGCAGTACTTC,CASSYWGLEQYF
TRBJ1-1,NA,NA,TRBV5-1,TGCGCCAGCAGCGACCTGACAGGGAACACTGAAGCTTTCTTT,CASSDLTGNTEAFF
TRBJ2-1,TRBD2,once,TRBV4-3,TGCGCCAGCAGCCAAGAACTTAGCGGGTCCTACAATGAGCAGTTCTTC,CASSQELSGSYNEQFF
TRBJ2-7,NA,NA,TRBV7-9,TGTGCCAGCAGCTGGGGCCTCAGCTCCTACGAGCAGTACTTC,CASSWGLSSYEQYF
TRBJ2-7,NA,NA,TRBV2,TGTGCCAGCAGAATCATACAGAGCTACGAGCAGTACTTC,CASRIIQSYEQYF
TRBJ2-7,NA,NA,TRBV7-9,TGTGCCAGCAGCAATTACAGGGAAGTGGTGCACGAGCAGTACTTC,CASSNYREVVHEQYF
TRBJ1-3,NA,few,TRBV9,TGTGCCAGCAGCGCCGGACAGTCTTCTGGAAACACCATATATTTT,CASSAGQSSGNTIYF
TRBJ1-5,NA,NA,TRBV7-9,TGTGCCAGCAGCACAACCTTTACCAATCAGCCCCAGCATTTT,CASSTTFTNQPQHF
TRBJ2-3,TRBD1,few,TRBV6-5,TGTGCCAGCAGCCAGGGGGACAGGGGGCGAGGTACGCAGTATTTT,CASSQGDRGRGTQYF
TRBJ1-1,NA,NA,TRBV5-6,TGTGCCAGCAGCTTCCAGGGAGGAACTGAAGCTTTCTTT,CASSFQGGTEAFF
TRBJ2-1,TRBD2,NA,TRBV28,TGTGCCAGCAGTCCCGGGACTAGCGGGAGGTACTACAATGAGCAGTTCTTC,CASSPGTSGRYYNEQFF
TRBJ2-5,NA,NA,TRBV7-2,TGTGCCAGCAGCTTAGTCGGACTGTCAGAGACCCAGTACTTC,CASSLVGLSETQYF
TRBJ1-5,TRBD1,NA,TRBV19,TGTGCCAGTAGTACCCAGGGGGCTGGTCAGCCCCAGCATTTT,CASSTQGAGQPQHF
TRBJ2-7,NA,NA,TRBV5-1,TGCGCCAGCAGCTTCCGTGACGGGACTCCAATCCCCTACGAGCAGTACTTC,CASSFRDGTPIPYEQYF
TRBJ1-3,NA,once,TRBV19,TGTGCCAGTAGTCCGCGACAGGTATCGAGCTCTGGAAACACCATATATTTT,CASSPRQVSSSGNTIYF
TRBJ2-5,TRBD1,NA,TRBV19,TGTGCCACCGTGGACAGGGATCAAGAGACCCAGTACTTC,CATVDRDQETQYF
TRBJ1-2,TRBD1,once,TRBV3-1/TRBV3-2,TGTGCCAGCAGCCAAACCCACAGGGGGCATAGCTATGGCTACACCTTC,CASSQTHRGHSYGYTF
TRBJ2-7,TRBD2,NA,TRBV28,TGTGCCAGCAGTTTTACGGGGGGTAGGAGCTCCTACGAGCAGTACTTC,CASSFTGGRSSYEQYF
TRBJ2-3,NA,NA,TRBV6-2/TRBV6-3,TGTGCCAGCAGTTACATCTTCGGGAGAAAGGCAGATACGCAGTATTTT,CASSYIFGRKADTQYF
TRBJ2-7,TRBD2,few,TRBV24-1,TGTGCCACCAGTGATCCCTTAGGGACTAGCGGGAGGGCCGACCACGAGCAGTACTTC,CATSDPLGTSGRADHEQYF
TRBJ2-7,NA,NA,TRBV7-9,TGTGCCAGCAGCTTACAGGGGGGCGAGCAGTACTTC,CASSLQGGEQYF
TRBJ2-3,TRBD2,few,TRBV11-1,TGTGCCAGCAGCTTAGAAGGAGCGGGAGCTGATACGCAGTATTTT,CASSLEGAGADTQYF
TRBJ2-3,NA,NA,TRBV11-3,TGTGCCCGAAGACTAGTCTGGGCGCAGTATTTT,CARRLVWAQYF
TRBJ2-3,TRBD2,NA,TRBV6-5,TGTGCCAGCAGTACGGGGGGAGCCGCAGATACGCAGTATTTT,CASSTGGAADTQYF
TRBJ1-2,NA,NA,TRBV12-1,TGTGCCAGCAGACAACACGACAGACCCAATGCCTATGGCTACACCTTC,CASRQHDRPNAYGYTF
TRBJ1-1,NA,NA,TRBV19,TGTGCCAGTAGTAAGCTGAACACTGAAGCTTTCTTT,CASSKLNTEAFF